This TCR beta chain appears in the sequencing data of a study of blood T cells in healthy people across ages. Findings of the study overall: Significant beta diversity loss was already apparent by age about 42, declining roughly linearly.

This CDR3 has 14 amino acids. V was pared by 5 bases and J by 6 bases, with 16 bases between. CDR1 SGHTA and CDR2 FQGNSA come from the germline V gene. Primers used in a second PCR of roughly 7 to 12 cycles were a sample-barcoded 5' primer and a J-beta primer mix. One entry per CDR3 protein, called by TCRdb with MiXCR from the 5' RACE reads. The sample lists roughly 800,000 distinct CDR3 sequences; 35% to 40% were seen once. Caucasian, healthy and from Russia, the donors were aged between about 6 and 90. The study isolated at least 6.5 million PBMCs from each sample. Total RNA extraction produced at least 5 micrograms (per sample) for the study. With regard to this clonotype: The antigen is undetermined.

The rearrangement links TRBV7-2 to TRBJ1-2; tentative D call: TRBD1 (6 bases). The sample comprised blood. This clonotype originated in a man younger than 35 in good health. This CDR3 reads CASSPWDTRDGYTF. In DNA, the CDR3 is TGTGCCAGCAGCCCCTGGGACACCCGGGATGGCTACACCTTC. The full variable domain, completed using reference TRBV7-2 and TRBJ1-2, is GAGVSQSPSNKVTEKGKDVELRCDPISGHTALYWYRQSLGQGLEFLIYFQGNSAPDKSGLPSDRFSAERTGGSVSTLTIQRTQQEDSAVYLCASSPWDTRDGYTFGSGTRLTVV.